This TCR beta chain was identified in a study of cytomegalovirus exposure and HLA in healthy donors. The CDR3 spans 19 residues. The V gene end was trimmed by 4 bases and the J gene end by 2 bases; junction bases not matched to a gene: 17. Germline V lookup: CDR1 SGDLS, CDR2 YYNGEE. General study results and limits: Rare TCR sequences dominated, though some public TCRs recurred in many donors. TCR beta chains numbering under 200 were designated cytomegalovirus-associated.

The primer mix had 60 Vbeta and 13 Jbeta primers. As processed by the authors: The count from a later analysis was tens of millions of unique TCR beta chains, around 11 million of them shared. Only in-frame clones appear in the TCRdb table, and some are missing; sequencing was by immunoSEQ multiplex PCR. That table supplies the V and J calls and clone size; D and trimming were determined from the DNA. The sample has 80,000 or so clones, 67% seen once. This clone occurred a few times. The antigen is unknown. The chain carries TRBV9 and TRBJ1-5, with 8 bases aligning to TRBD1. The origin of this receptor is a woman in her forties or fifties in good health and CMV-seropositive. The source material was PBMCs. This chain's CDR3 is CASSPRGADRVRGNQPQHF. For the CDR3, the DNA is TGTGCCAGCAGCCCCCGTGGCGCGGACAGGGTAAGGGGCAATCAGCCCCAGCATTTT.